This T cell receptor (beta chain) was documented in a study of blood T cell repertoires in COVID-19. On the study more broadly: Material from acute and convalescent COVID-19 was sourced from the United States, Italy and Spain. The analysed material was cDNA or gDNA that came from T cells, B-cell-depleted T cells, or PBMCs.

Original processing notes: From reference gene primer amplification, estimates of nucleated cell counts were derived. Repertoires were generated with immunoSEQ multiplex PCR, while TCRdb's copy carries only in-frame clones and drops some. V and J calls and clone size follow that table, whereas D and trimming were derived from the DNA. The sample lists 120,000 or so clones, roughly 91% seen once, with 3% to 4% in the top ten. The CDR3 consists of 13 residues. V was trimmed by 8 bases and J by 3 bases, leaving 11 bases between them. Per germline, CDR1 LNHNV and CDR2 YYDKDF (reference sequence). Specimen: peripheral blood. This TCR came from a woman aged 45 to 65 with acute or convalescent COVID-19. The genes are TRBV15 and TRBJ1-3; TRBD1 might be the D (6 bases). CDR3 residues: CATRGGYGNTIYF. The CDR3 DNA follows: TGTGCCACCCGAGGGGGATATGGAAACACCATATATTTT.